Listed here are 10 T cell receptor beta chains from one sample, sequenced in a study of blood T cell repertoires in COVID-19. The assay was immunoSEQ multiplex PCR, and TCRdb's table has in-frame clones only and misses some. This table holds some 460,000 clones, around 88% found once. Source material: peripheral blood. Receptors originate from a woman in her 30s with acute or convalescent COVID-19.

V is TRBV3-1 (or the pseudogene TRBV3-2) and J is TRBJ1-1; a possible D gene is TRBD1 (6 bases). The V end was cut by 6 bases, the J end by 0 bases, with 14 bases between. Per germline, CDR1 LGHDT and CDR2 YNNKEL (reference sequence). CDR3 length: 15 residues. CDR3 nucleotides: TGTGCCAGCAGTCAAAGACAGGACATGAACACTGAAGCTTTCTTT. Translation gives CASSQRQDMNTEAFF.

This clone has just one count. The chain uses TRBV5-4 and TRBJ1-1; 7 positions agree with TRBD1. V was pared by 4 bases and J by 0 bases, with 3 bases of the junction left unmatched. Germline V lookup: CDR1 SGHNT, CDR2 YYREEE (reference sequence). This CDR3 comprises 14 residues. CDR3 coding DNA: TGTGCCAGCAGCCGGGACAGAATGAACACTGAAGCTTTCTTT. Protein sequence: CASSRDRMNTEAFF.

In this sample, this clone turned up a few times. The chain links TRBV5-4 to TRBJ1-1, with D unresolved. The germline gives CDR1 SGHNT, CDR2 YYREEE (reference sequence). This CDR3 has 13 residues. The V end lost 4 bases, the J end lost 0 bases, and 7 bases lay between the germline ends. The CDR3 here is CASSRNMNTEAFF. The DNA for the CDR3 is TGTGCCAGCAGCCGTAACATGAACACTGAAGCTTTCTTT.

The chain combines TRBV9 with TRBJ2-7; 7 bases line up with TRBD1. This CDR3 spans 15 amino acids. J gave up 0 bases and V 5 bases, and 8 bases lay outside the gene matches. Germline loops: CDR1 SGDLS, CDR2 YYNGEE. CDR3 DNA sequence: TGTGCCAGCAGAAACCGGGACAGAAGCTCCTACGAGCAGTACTTC. Its protein product is CASRNRDRSSYEQYF. Supplemented by reference TRBV9 and TRBJ2-7, the full variable domain reads DSGVTQTPKHLITATGQRVTLRCSPRSGDLSVYWYQQSLDQGLQFLIQYYNGEERAKGNILERFSAQQFPDLHSELNLSSLELGDSALYFCASRNRDRSSYEQYFGPGTRLTVT.

V and J are TRBV2 and TRBJ1-1; 9 bases align to TRBD1. The CDR3 spans 15 residues. The V segment lost 7 bases and the J segment 4 bases; nucleotides outside the gene matches: 10. Germline CDR1 reads SNHLY; CDR2 reads FYNNEI. The CDR3 reads CASIQQGAGATEAFF. The CDR3 DNA sequence: TGTGCCAGCATTCAACAGGGGGCGGGGGCCACTGAAGCTTTCTTT.

This chain links TRBV19 with TRBJ1-3; D not resolved. Deletions cut 4 bases from V and 3 bases from J, with 10 bases between. CDR1 and CDR2 from the germline V gene are LNHDA and SQIVND (reference sequence). The CDR3 runs to 14 residues. The chain's CDR3 is CASSSRAVGNTIYF. DNA for the CDR3: TGTGCCAGTAGTAGTCGCGCTGTTGGAAACACCATATATTTT.

The V and J genes are TRBV19 and TRBJ1-3, with D perhaps matching TRBD1 (6 bases). Germline CDR1 is LNHDA and CDR2 is SQIVND (reference sequence). Trimming cost V 7 bases and J 0 bases, with 10 bases left between them. This CDR3 region has 14 residues. The DNA of the CDR3 is TGTGCCAGTAATACAGGGTGCTCTGGAAACACCATATATTTT. It codes for CASNTGCSGNTIYF.

V usage is TRBV7-9 and J usage is TRBJ2-1; TRBD1 might be the D (7 bases). This CDR3 has 15 amino acids. The V end lost 5 bases, the J end lost 4 bases, and 15 bases lay between the germline ends. Germline assignment: CDR1 SEHNR and CDR2 FQNEAQ (reference sequence). The CDR3 coding sequence is TGTGCCAGCAGCCCGCCAGGGGGGACTTACAATGAGCAGTTCTTC. It encodes CASSPPGGTYNEQFF. Combining the CDR3 with reference TRBV7-9 and TRBJ2-1 gives the whole variable domain DTGVSQNPRHKITKRGQNVTFRCDPISEHNRLYWYRQTLGQGPEFLTYFQNEAQLEKSRLLSDRFSAERPKGSFSTLEIQRTEQGDSAMYLCASSPPGGTYNEQFFGPGTRLTVL.

The chain recombines TRBV7-4 with TRBJ2-1, with 9 bases identical to TRBD2. J was trimmed by 6 bases and V by 1 base; bases with no gene match: 7. CDR1 and CDR2 (germline): SGHVT, SQSDAQ. This CDR3 is built from 16 residues. Here the CDR3 DNA reads TGTGCCAGCAGCTTAGAACCGCGGGGGGGTGGCAATGAGCAGTTCTTC. Translating it yields CASSLEPRGGGNEQFF.

This clone was detected once. CDR3 region: CATSVRGNGELFF. The CDR3, as DNA: TGTGCCACCAGTGTTCGGGGTAATGGGGAGCTGTTTTTT. The rearrangement links TRBV24-1 to TRBJ2-2, with D perhaps TRBD2 (5 bases). Trimming took 5 bases from V and 8 from J, leaving 11 bases between them. This CDR3 region has 13 residues. Germline V gene data show CDR1 as KGHDR and CDR2 as SFDVKD.